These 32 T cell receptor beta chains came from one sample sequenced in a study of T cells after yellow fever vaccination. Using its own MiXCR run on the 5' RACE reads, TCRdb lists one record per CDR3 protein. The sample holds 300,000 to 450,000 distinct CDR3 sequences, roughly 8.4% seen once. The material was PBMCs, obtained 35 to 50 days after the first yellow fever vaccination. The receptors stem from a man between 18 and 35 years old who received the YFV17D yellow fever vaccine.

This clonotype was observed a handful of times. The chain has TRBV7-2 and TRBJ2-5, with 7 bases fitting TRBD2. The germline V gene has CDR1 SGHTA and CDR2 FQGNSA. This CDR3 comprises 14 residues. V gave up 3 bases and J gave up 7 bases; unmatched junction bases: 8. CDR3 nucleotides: TGTGCCAGCAGCTTTGAACGGGGGGTGGGGACCCAGTACTTC. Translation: CASSFERGVGTQYF. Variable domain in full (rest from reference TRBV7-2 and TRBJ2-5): GAGVSQSPSNKVTEKGKDVELRCDPISGHTALYWYRQSLGQGLEFLIYFQGNSAPDKSGLPSDRFSAERTGGSVSTLTIQRTQQEDSAVYLCASSFERGVGTQYFGPGTRLLVL.

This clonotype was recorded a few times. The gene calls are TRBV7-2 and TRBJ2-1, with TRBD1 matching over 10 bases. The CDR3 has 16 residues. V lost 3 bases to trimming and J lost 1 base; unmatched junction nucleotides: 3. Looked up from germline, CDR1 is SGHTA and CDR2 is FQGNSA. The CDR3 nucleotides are TGTGCCAGCAGCTTGAGACAGGGGGCTTCCTACAATGAGCAGTTCTTC. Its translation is CASSLRQGASYNEQFF.

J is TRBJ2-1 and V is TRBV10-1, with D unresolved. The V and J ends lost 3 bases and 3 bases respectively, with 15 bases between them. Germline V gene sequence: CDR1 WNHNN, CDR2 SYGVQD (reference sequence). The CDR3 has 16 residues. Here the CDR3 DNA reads TGCGCCAGCAGTGATCCCCAGGTCGGCCTCTACAATGAGCAGTTCTTC. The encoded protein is CASSDPQVGLYNEQFF.

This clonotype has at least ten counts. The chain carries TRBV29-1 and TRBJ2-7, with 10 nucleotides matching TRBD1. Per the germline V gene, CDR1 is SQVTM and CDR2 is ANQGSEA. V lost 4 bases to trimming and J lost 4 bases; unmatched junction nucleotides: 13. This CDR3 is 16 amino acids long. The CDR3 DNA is TGCAGCGTTGTTTGGCGTAGAGGGACAGGGGTTTACGAGCAGTACTTC. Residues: CSVVWRRGTGVYEQYF.

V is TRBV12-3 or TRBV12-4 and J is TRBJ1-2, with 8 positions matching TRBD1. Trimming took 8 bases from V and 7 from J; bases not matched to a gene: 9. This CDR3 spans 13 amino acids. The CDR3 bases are TGTGCCAGCCTCGGGGGACAGGTCTTTGGCTACACCTTC. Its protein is CASLGGQVFGYTF.

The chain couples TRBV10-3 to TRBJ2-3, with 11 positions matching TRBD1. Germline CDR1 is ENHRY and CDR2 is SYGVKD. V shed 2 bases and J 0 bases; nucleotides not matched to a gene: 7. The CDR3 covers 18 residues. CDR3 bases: TGTGCCATCAGTGAGAGGACAGGGGGCCAAACTAGCACAGATACGCAGTATTTT. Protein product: CAISERTGGQTSTDTQYF.

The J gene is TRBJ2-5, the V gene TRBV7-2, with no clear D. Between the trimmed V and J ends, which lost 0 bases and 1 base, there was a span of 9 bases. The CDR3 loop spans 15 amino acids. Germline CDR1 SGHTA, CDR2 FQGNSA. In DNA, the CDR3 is TGTGCCAGCAGCTTAGCATACGGACCCCAAGAGACCCAGTACTTC. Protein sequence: CASSLAYGPQETQYF.

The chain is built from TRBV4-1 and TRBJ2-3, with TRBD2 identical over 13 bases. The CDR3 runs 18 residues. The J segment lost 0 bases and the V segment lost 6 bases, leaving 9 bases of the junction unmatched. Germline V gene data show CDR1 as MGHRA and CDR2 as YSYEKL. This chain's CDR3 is CASSPGLAGISSTDTQYF. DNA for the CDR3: TGCGCCAGCAGTCCGGGACTAGCGGGGATCTCTAGCACAGATACGCAGTATTTT.

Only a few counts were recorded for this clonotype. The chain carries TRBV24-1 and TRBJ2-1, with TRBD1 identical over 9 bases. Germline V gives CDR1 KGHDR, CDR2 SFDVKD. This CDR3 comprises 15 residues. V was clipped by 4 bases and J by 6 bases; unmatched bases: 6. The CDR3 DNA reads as TGTGCCACCAGTGACCCCGGGACAGGGACCAATGAGCAGTTCTTC. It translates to CATSDPGTGTNEQFF.

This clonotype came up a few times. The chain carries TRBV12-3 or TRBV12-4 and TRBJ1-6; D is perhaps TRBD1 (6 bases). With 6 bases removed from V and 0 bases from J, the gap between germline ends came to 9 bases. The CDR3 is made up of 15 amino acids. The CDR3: CASSPQGSYNSPLHF. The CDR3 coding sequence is TGTGCCAGCAGCCCACAGGGCTCCTATAATTCACCCCTCCACTTT.

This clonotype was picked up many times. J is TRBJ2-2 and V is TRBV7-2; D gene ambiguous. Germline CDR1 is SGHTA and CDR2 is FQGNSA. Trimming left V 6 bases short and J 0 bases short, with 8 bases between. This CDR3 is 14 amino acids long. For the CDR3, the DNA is TGTGCCAGCAGGATAGGGACGAACACCGGGGAGCTGTTTTTT. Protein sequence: CASRIGTNTGELFF. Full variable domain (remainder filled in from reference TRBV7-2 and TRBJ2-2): GAGVSQSPSNKVTEKGKDVELRCDPISGHTALYWYRQSLGQGLEFLIYFQGNSAPDKSGLPSDRFSAERTGGSVSTLTIQRTQQEDSAVYLCASRIGTNTGELFFGEGSRLTVL.

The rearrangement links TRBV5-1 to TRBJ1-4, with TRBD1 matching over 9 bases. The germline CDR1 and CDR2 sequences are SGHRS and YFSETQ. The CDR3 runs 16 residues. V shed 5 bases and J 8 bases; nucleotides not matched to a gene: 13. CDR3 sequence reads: CASRAPYRGLREKLFF. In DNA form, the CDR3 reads TGCGCCAGCAGGGCACCCTACAGGGGGCTAAGGGAAAAACTGTTTTTT.

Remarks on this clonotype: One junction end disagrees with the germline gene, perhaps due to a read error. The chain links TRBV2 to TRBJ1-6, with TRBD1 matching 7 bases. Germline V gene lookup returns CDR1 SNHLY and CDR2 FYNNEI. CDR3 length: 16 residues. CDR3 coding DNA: TGTGCCACCAGTAGCGTCTTGAGACAGGGACCTTCACCCCTCCACTTT. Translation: CATSSVLRQGPSPLHF.

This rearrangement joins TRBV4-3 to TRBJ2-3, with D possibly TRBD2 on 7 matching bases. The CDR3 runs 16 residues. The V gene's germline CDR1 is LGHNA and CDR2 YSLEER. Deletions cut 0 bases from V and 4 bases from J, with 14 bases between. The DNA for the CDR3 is TGCGCCAGCAGCCAAGATGGGGGGGGGGCCGCAGATACGCAGTATTTT. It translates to CASSQDGGGAADTQYF.

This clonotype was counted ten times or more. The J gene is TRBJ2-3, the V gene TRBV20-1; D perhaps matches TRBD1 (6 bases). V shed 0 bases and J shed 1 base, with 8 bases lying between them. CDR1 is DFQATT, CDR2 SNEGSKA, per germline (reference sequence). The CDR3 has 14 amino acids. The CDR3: CSAREGGRTDTQYF. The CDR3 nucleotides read TGCAGTGCTAGAGAAGGGGGTCGCACAGATACGCAGTATTTT.

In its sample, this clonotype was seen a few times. CDR3 DNA: TGTGCCAGCGGCCGGGACAACTCCTACAATGAGCAGTTCTTC. Protein product: CASGRDNSYNEQFF. The rearrangement uses TRBV6-1 and TRBJ2-1; tentative D call: TRBD1 (6 bases). Trimming took off 8 bases at V and 0 bases at J, with 11 bases between the two ends. The germline V gene has CDR1 MNHNS and CDR2 SASEGT. The CDR3 has 14 amino acids.

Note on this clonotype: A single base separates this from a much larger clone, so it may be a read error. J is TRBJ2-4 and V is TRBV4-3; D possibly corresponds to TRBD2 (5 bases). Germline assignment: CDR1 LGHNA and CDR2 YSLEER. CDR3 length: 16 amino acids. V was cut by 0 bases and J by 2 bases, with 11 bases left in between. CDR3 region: CASSQDDGGTKNIQYF. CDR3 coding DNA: TGCGCCAGCAGCCAAGATGACGGAGGAACCAAAAACATTCAGTACTTC.

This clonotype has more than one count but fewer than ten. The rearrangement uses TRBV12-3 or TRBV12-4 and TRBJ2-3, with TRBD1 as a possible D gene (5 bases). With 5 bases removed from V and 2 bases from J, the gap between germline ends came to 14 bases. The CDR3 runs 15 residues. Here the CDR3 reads CASSIGAKITDTQYF. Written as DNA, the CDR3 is TGTGCCAGCAGTATAGGGGCGAAAATCACAGATACGCAGTATTTT.

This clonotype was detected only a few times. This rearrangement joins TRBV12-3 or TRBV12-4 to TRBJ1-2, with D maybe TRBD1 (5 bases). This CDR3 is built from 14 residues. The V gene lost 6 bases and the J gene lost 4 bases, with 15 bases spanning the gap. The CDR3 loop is CASSSGKRGYGYTF. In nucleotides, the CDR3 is TGTGCCAGCAGCTCGGGGAAGAGGGGCTATGGCTACACCTTC.

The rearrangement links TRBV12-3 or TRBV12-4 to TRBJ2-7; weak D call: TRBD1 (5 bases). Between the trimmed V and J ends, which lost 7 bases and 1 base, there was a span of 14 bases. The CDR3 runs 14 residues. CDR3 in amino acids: CASTAGSPSYEQYF. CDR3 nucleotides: TGTGCCAGCACTGCAGGGTCGCCATCCTACGAGCAGTACTTC.

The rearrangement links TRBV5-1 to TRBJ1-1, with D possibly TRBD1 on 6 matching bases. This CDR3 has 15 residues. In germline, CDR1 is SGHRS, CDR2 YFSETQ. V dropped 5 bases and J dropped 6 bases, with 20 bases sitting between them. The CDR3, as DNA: TGCGCCAGCAGGACCGTTGGCGCGGGGGCCTCTGAAGCTTTCTTT. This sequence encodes CASRTVGAGASEAFF.

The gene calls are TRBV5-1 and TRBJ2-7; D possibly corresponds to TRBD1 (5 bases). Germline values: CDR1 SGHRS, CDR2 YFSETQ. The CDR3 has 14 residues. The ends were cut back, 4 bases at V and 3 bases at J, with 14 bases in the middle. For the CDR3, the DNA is TGCGCCAGCAGCGAAGACAGTGGATTCTACGAGCAGTACTTC. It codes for CASSEDSGFYEQYF.

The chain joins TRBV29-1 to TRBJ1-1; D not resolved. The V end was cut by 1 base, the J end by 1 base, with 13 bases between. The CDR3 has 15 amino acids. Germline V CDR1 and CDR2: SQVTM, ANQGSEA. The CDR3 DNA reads TGCAGCGTTGAAGGGGCTTCACGGGGGAACACTGAAGCTTTCTTT. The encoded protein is CSVEGASRGNTEAFF.

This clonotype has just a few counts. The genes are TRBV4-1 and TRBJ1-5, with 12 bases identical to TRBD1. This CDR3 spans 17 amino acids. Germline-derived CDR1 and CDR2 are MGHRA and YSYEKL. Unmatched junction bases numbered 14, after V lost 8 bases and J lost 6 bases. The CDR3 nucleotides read TGCGCCAGCGGACCGGGACAGGGGGCAGACGTCGGTCAGCCCCAGCATTTT. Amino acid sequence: CASGPGQGADVGQPQHF.

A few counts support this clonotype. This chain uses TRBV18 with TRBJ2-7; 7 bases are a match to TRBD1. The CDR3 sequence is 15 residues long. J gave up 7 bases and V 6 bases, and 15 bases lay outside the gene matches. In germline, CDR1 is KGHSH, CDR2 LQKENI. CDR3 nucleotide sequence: TGTGCCAGCTCCCCAACCGGGACAGCCATGAAGGAGCAGTACTTC. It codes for CASSPTGTAMKEQYF.

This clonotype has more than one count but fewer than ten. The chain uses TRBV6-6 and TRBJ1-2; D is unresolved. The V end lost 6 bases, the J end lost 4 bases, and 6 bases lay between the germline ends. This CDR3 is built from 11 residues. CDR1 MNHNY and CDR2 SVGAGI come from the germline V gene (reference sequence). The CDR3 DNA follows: TGTGCCAGCAGCCCTCCCTATGGCTACACCTTC. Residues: CASSPPYGYTF.

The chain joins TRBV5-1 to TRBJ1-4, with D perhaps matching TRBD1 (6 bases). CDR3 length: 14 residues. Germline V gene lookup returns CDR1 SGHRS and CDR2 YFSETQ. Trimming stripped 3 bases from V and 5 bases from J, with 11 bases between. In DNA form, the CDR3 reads TGCGCCAGCAGCTCACAGGACAGAAATGAAAAACTGTTTTTT. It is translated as CASSSQDRNEKLFF. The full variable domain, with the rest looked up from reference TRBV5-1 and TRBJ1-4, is KAGVTQTPRYLIKTRGQQVTLSCSPISGHRSVSWYQQTPGQGLQFLFEYFSETQRNKGNFPGRFSGRQFSNSRSEMNVSTLELGDSALYLCASSSQDRNEKLFFGSGTQLSVL.

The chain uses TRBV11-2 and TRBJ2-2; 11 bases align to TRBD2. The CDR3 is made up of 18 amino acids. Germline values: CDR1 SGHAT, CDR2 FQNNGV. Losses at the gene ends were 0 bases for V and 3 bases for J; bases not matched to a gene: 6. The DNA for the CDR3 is TGTGCCAGCAGCTTAGAGATAGCGGGGGGGCCGTACACCGGGGAGCTGTTTTTT. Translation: CASSLEIAGGPYTGELFF.

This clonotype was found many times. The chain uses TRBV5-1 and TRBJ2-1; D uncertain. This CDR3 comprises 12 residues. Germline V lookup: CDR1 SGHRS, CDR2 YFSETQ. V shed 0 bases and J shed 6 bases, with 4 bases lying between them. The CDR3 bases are TGCGCCAGCAGCTTGGCCCGCAATGAGCAGTTCTTC. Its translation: CASSLARNEQFF.

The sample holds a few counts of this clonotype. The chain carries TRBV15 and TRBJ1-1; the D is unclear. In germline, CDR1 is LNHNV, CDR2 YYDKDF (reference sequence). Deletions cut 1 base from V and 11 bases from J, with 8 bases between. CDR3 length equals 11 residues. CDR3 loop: CATSRGVGAFF. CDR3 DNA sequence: TGTGCCACCAGCAGAGGGGTGGGGGCTTTCTTT.

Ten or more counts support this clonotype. The CDR3 bases are TGTGCCAGCACCGCAAGGAAAAGGTACACGAACACTGAAGCTTTCTTT. It codes for CASTARKRYTNTEAFF. The V and J genes are TRBV6-2 or TRBV6-3 and TRBJ1-1; D unresolved. V was pared by 7 bases and J by 1 base, with 19 bases between. Germline loops: CDR1 MNHEY, CDR2 SVGEGT. This CDR3 comprises 16 residues.

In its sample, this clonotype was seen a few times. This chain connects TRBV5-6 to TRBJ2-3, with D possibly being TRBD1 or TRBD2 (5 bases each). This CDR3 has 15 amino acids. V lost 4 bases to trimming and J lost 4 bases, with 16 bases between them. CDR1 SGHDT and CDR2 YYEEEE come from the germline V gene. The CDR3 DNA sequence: TGTGCCAGCAGCCACGGGGCAGGGTGGGCAGATACGCAGTATTTT. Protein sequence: CASSHGAGWADTQYF. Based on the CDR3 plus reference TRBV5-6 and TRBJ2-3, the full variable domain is DAGVTQSPTHLIKTRGQQVTLRCSPKSGHDTVSWYQQALGQGPQFIFQYYEEEERQRGNFPDRFSGHQFPNYSSELNVNALLLGDSALYLCASSHGAGWADTQYFGPGTRLTVL.